These 6 T cell receptor beta chains came from one sample sequenced in a study of blood T cell repertoires in COVID-19. Profiling relied on immunoSEQ multiplex PCR, and the TCRdb table lists in-frame clones only, not all of them. Here the sample spans some 77,000 clones, around 89% being singletons. The sequenced material came from peripheral blood. Source of these receptors: an elderly woman with active or convalescent COVID-19.

The CDR3 DNA follows: TGTGCCAGCAGCAGGACAGGGGGTTACTCACCCCTCCACTTT. As protein: CASSRTGGYSPLHF. V and J are TRBV28 and TRBJ1-6; 10 bases are shared with TRBD1. The V gene end was trimmed by 6 bases and the J gene end by 10 bases; junction bases not matched to a gene: 6. This CDR3 is 14 amino acids long. CDR1 is MDHEN and CDR2 is SYDVKM in the germline V gene. Complete variable domain (other parts from reference TRBV28 and TRBJ1-6): DVKVTQSSRYLVKRTGEKVFLECVQDMDHENMFWYRQDPGLGLRLIYFSYDVKMKEKGDIPEGYSVSREKKERFSLILESASTNQTSMYLCASSRTGGYSPLHFGNGTRLTVT.

This clone is labeled as medium-sized. The gene calls are TRBV12-3 or TRBV12-4 and TRBJ1-3; TRBD1 matches 7 bases. This CDR3 region has 12 residues. V was clipped by 9 bases and J by 5 bases; unmatched bases: 4. CDR3 amino acids: CASRDSRNTIYF. CDR3 bases: TGTGCCAGTCGGGACAGCAGAAACACCATATATTTT.

The J gene is TRBJ1-5, the V gene TRBV28, with TRBD1 matching over 9 bases. Germline trimming cut 2 bases from V and 6 bases from J; bases unmatched to any gene: 2. CDR1 and CDR2 from the germline V gene are MDHEN and SYDVKM. The CDR3 has 14 residues. CDR3 protein: CASSLGTGFQPQHF. The CDR3 DNA sequence: TGTGCCAGCAGTTTAGGGACAGGGTTTCAGCCCCAGCATTTT.

The chain is built from TRBV28 and TRBJ1-6, with 7 positions matching TRBD1. Germline trimming cut 5 bases from V and 9 bases from J; bases unmatched to any gene: 7. The CDR3 has 14 residues. Germline V lookup: CDR1 MDHEN, CDR2 SYDVKM. CDR3 residues: CASSQQGGSSPLHF. In DNA form, the CDR3 reads TGTGCCAGCAGTCAGCAGGGGGGAAGTTCACCCCTCCACTTT. Complete variable domain (other parts from reference TRBV28 and TRBJ1-6): DVKVTQSSRYLVKRTGEKVFLECVQDMDHENMFWYRQDPGLGLRLIYFSYDVKMKEKGDIPEGYSVSREKKERFSLILESASTNQTSMYLCASSQQGGSSPLHFGNGTRLTVT.

The rearrangement joins TRBV24-1 to TRBJ2-3, with D perhaps matching TRBD2 (6 bases). Germline V gives CDR1 KGHDR, CDR2 SFDVKD. Deletions cut 9 bases from V and 2 bases from J, with 14 bases between. The CDR3 covers 14 residues. CDR3 coding DNA: TGTGCCACCGGGAAAGGACTACTCACAGATACGCAGTATTTT. Translation: CATGKGLLTDTQYF.

J is TRBJ1-5 and V is TRBV10-1, with TRBD1 as a possible D gene (6 bases). In germline, CDR1 is WNHNN, CDR2 SYGVQD (reference sequence). Deletions cut 4 bases from V and 7 bases from J, with 17 bases between. The CDR3 contains 15 residues. CDR3 protein: CASSVTGTWGQPQHF. CDR3 nucleotides: TGCGCCAGCAGTGTCACAGGGACCTGGGGGCAGCCCCAGCATTTT.